Shown below are 26 T cell receptor beta chains from a single sample sequenced in a study of CD8+CD57+ T cells in acquired aplastic anemia. CDR3 and TCR beta VDJ profiling relied on genomic DNA as the template. TCRdb fed the reads into MiXCR, producing one record per CDR3 protein. The sample shows 170,000 or so distinct CDR3 sequences, 40% to 60% of them seen only once. Patients picked for sequencing had shown CD8+CD57+ cell expansion detected by flow cytometry. The sequenced sample was sorted CD4+, CD8+, or CD8+CD57+ T cells (not recorded which) from PBMCs. The receptor source for this set is a human donor with aplastic anemia.

The chain joins TRBV25-1 to TRBJ2-1, with TRBD2 identical over 7 bases. V was clipped by 4 bases and J by 12 bases; unmatched bases: 9. The CDR3 is made up of 13 amino acids. Germline lookup yields CDR1 MGHDK and CDR2 SYGVNS. The CDR3: CASSGISGRGQFF. CDR3 coding DNA: TGTGCCAGCAGTGGCATTAGCGGGCGGGGGCAGTTCTTC.

The chain uses TRBV11-1 and TRBJ2-2; 8 bases are a match to TRBD2. Trimming removed 3 bases from V and 3 bases from J; junction bases left unmatched: 12. Germline V gene lookup returns CDR1 SGHAT and CDR2 FQDESV (reference sequence). This CDR3 is 18 amino acids long. Here the CDR3 DNA reads TGTGCCAGCAGCTTCGGGAGGGGAAGGTTGGGAGACACCGGGGAGCTGTTTTTT. Its protein is CASSFGRGRLGDTGELFF. Full variable domain (rest looked up from reference TRBV11-1 and TRBJ2-2): EAEVAQSPRYKITEKSQAVAFWCDPISGHATLYWYRQILGQGPELLVQFQDESVVDDSQLPKDRFSAERLKGVDSTLKIQPAELGDSAMYLCASSFGRGRLGDTGELFFGEGSRLTVL.

The chain uses TRBV27 and TRBJ2-1; D might be TRBD1 or TRBD2, each matching 5 bases. V was cut by 6 bases and J by 10 bases, with 16 bases left in between. The CDR3 has 13 amino acids. Germline V gene data show CDR1 as MNHEY and CDR2 as SMNVEV (reference sequence). The DNA of the CDR3 is TGTGCCAGCAGCCCTACTAGTTGGGGGGAGCAGTTCTTC. Its translation is CASSPTSWGEQFF.

The rearrangement uses TRBV20-1 and TRBJ2-3; a weak D match, TRBD2 (6 bases). V dropped 1 base and J dropped 1 base, with 12 bases sitting between them. Germline assignment: CDR1 DFQATT and CDR2 SNEGSKA (reference sequence). CDR3 length equals 15 residues. DNA of the CDR3: TGCAGTGCTAGAGGCGCGGCGGGACGCACAGATACGCAGTATTTT. Residues: CSARGAAGRTDTQYF.

The chain recombines TRBV9 with TRBJ2-7; 7 nucleotides align to TRBD2. The junction had 4 bases not matched to a gene; V was cut back by 0 bases and J by 1 base. The CDR3 is made up of 15 amino acids. Germline values: CDR1 SGDLS, CDR2 YYNGEE. This chain's CDR3 is CASSVGGLGSYEQYF. The CDR3 region has the DNA TGTGCCAGCAGCGTAGGTGGACTAGGATCCTACGAGCAGTACTTC.

In the case of this clonotype: A much larger clone sits a single nucleotide away, making a read error possible. The chain recombines TRBV9 with TRBJ1-2; D is possibly TRBD1 (5 bases). CDR1 is SGDLS, CDR2 YYNGEE, per germline. The CDR3 has 16 amino acids. V dropped 7 bases and J dropped 0 bases, with 19 bases sitting between them. The CDR3 region has the DNA TGTGCCAGCCACTCCTTAGGGGTTGTCACTAACTATGGCTACACCTTC. It translates to CASHSLGVVTNYGYTF.

This clonotype was detected many times. V gene TRBV24-1 combines with J gene TRBJ1-4; a possible D gene is TRBD1 (6 bases). The V and J ends lost 4 bases and 4 bases respectively, with 15 bases between them. This CDR3 has 16 residues. CDR1 KGHDR and CDR2 SFDVKD come from the germline V gene. The CDR3 DNA sequence: TGTGCCACCAGTGACCCTCGGGGGCTCGATAATGAAAAACTGTTTTTT. Protein sequence: CATSDPRGLDNEKLFF.

This clonotype showed up many times. The V and J genes are TRBV20-1 and TRBJ2-7; 10 bases map to TRBD1. V dropped 5 bases and J dropped 6; count of bases not matched to a gene: 4. Germline V lookup: CDR1 DFQATT, CDR2 SNEGSKA (reference sequence). This CDR3 comprises 12 residues. The CDR3 nucleotides read TGCAGTGCTGGGGGACAGGGGATCGAGCAGTACTTC. Translated, it gives CSAGGQGIEQYF.

This chain connects TRBV9 to TRBJ2-1; a possible D gene is TRBD1 (6 bases). Germline CDR1 reads SGDLS; CDR2 reads YYNGEE. There are 16 residues in the CDR3. Trimming removed 3 bases from V and 9 bases from J, with 22 bases in between. In DNA form, the CDR3 reads TGTGCCAGCAGCGCGCAGGGGAGTCCCACAATCAGTGAGCAGTTCTTC. This translates into CASSAQGSPTISEQFF.

V gene TRBV7-2 combines with J gene TRBJ1-1, with D uncertain. V lost 5 bases and J lost 1, with 11 bases in between. Germline CDR1 and CDR2: SGHTA and FQGNSA. There are 14 residues in the CDR3. The CDR3 spells CASSGSQANTEAFF. The CDR3 coding sequence is TGTGCCAGCAGCGGGAGCCAGGCGAACACTGAAGCTTTCTTT.

Many counts were recorded for this clonotype. This chain uses TRBV29-1 with TRBJ1-3; D is undetermined. Germline assignment: CDR1 SQVTM and CDR2 ANQGSEA. V lost 3 bases and J lost 0, with 12 bases in between. The CDR3 has 15 residues. The CDR3 region has the DNA TGCAGCGTTGAGACCAGGCAAAGCTCTGGAAACACCATATATTTT. Translating gives CSVETRQSSGNTIYF.

This chain links TRBV19 with TRBJ2-7; a weak D match, TRBD1 (6 bases). The CDR3 length is 16 residues. The germline V and J ends were trimmed by 6 bases and 0 bases, with 18 bases remaining between them. From germline, CDR1 is LNHDA and CDR2 SQIVND (reference sequence). CDR3 in amino acids: CASSADGTLSSYEQYF. The CDR3, as DNA: TGTGCCAGTAGCGCAGACGGGACACTGAGCTCCTACGAGCAGTACTTC.

This rearrangement joins TRBV5-1 to TRBJ2-7; possibly TRBD2 for D (6 bases). CDR3 length equals 12 residues. The V end was cut by 6 bases, the J end by 6 bases, with 13 bases between. Germline-derived CDR1 and CDR2 are SGHRS and YFSETQ. Here the CDR3 reads CASTLSGVEQYF. Written as DNA, the CDR3 is TGCGCCAGCACCCTCTCGGGGGTCGAGCAGTACTTC.

This clonotype was counted at least ten times. V is TRBV7-9 and J is TRBJ1-1; the match to TRBD1 covers 9 bases. With V trimmed by 4 bases and J by 3 bases, 6 bases remained unmatched. Germline lookup yields CDR1 SEHNR and CDR2 FQNEAQ (reference sequence). The CDR3 is 15 amino acids. CDR3 bases: TGTGCCAGCAGCTCAACACAGGGGGCGGACACTGAAGCTTTCTTT. Its protein is CASSSTQGADTEAFF.

This clonotype was seen repeatedly, ten times or more. J is TRBJ1-3 and V is TRBV29-1; D is unresolved. This CDR3 is built from 15 residues. V was shortened by 0 bases and J by 0 bases, with 9 bases between the two germline ends. CDR1 and CDR2 from the germline V gene are SQVTM and ANQGSEA. In nucleotides, the CDR3 is TGCAGCGTTGAAGATGGGCGTAACTCTGGAAACACCATATATTTT. It codes for CSVEDGRNSGNTIYF.

This clonotype was counted at least ten times. The chain carries TRBV6-6 and TRBJ1-5; unclear D gene. Germline V gives CDR1 MNHNY, CDR2 SVGAGI (reference sequence). The CDR3 sequence is 13 residues long. V lost 2 bases, J lost 1 base, and 3 bases lay in between. CDR3 in DNA: TGTGCCAGCAGTTACGAGAGCAATCAGCCCCAGCATTTT. Encoded protein: CASSYESNQPQHF.

This chain connects TRBV29-1 to TRBJ1-1; the match to TRBD1 covers 8 bases. The CDR3 contains 13 residues. The trim removed 5 bases at V and 4 bases at J, leaving 6 bases unmatched. The germline gives CDR1 SQVTM, CDR2 ANQGSEA. The CDR3 sequence: CSVSTGEGTEAFF. For the CDR3, the DNA is TGCAGCGTTTCGACAGGGGAGGGCACTGAAGCTTTCTTT.

This clonotype was seen at least ten times. The chain carries TRBV5-1 and TRBJ2-5, with 7 bases matching TRBD1. J lost 4 bases, V lost 5 bases, and 8 bases had no gene match. Germline V gives CDR1 SGHRS, CDR2 YFSETQ. The CDR3 extends over 14 amino acids. CDR3 bases: TGCGCCAGCAGTACGGCTACAGGGGCAGAGACCCAGTACTTC. Translation: CASSTATGAETQYF.

V gene TRBV19 combines with J gene TRBJ1-2; the D is unclear. Trimming removed 5 bases from V and 6 bases from J, with 19 bases in between. This CDR3 region has 15 residues. The germline CDR1 and CDR2 sequences are LNHDA and SQIVND (reference sequence). In nucleotides, the CDR3 is TGTGCCAGTAGTCCCGGACGGACGGTCGGTCATGGCTACACCTTC. It translates to CASSPGRTVGHGYTF.

The chain joins TRBV29-1 to TRBJ1-4; unclear D gene. Between the trimmed V and J ends, which lost 3 bases and 4 bases, there was a span of 3 bases. CDR3 length equals 11 residues. Germline V gives CDR1 SQVTM, CDR2 ANQGSEA. The CDR3 is CSVEDNEKLFF. CDR3 DNA sequence: TGCAGCGTTGAGGATAATGAAAAACTGTTTTTT.

This sequence joins TRBV7-6 and TRBJ2-7; 11 bases line up with TRBD1. The CDR3 spans 15 residues. Per the germline V gene, CDR1 is SGHVS and CDR2 is FNYEAQ. Trimming removed 3 bases from V and 5 bases from J; junction bases left unmatched: 6. Written as DNA, the CDR3 is TGTGCCAGCAGCTTTGCGGACAGGGGGCGCGACGAGCAGTACTTC. Translating gives CASSFADRGRDEQYF. Full variable domain (remainder filled in from reference TRBV7-6 and TRBJ2-7): GAGVSQSPRYKVTKRGQDVALRCDPISGHVSLYWYRQALGQGPEFLTYFNYEAQQDKSGLPNDRFSAERPEGSISTLTIQRTEQRDSAMYRCASSFADRGRDEQYFGPGTRLTVT.

The chain combines TRBV6-4 with TRBJ1-6; 7 nucleotides agree with TRBD1. Trimming took 4 bases from V and 7 from J; bases not matched to a gene: 7. CDR1 and CDR2 from the germline V gene are MRHNA and SNTAGT. The CDR3 runs 15 residues. CDR3 sequence: CASSGPTGLNSPLHF. The DNA of the CDR3 is TGTGCCAGCAGTGGACCGACAGGGCTAAATTCACCCCTCCACTTT.

This clonotype has a count of ten or more. J is TRBJ1-2 and V is TRBV3-1; D not certain. Germline loops: CDR1 LGHDT, CDR2 YNNKEL (reference sequence). Trimming removed 4 bases from V and 2 bases from J, with 8 bases in between. This CDR3 has 13 amino acids. CDR3 amino acids: CASSPAKNYGYTF. The CDR3 DNA reads TGTGCCAGCAGCCCCGCCAAAAACTATGGCTACACCTTC.

This clonotype was recorded at least ten times. CDR3 loop: CSVQLPSEQYF. The CDR3 DNA reads as TGCAGTGTGCAGCTCCCCTCCGAGCAGTACTTC. The chain recombines TRBV20-1 with TRBJ2-7; the D is unclear. The CDR3 contains 11 residues. CDR1 and CDR2 (germline): DFQATT, SNEGSKA (reference sequence). Trimming left V 7 bases short and J 6 bases short, with 13 bases between.

This clonotype came up many times. The chain employs TRBV5-1 and TRBJ2-7; 10 nucleotides match TRBD1. CDR3 length equals 17 residues. After removal of 0 bases from V and 7 bases from J, the junction contained 13 bases not matched to a gene. CDR1 is SGHRS and CDR2 is YFSETQ in the germline V gene. The CDR3 region has the DNA TGCGCCAGCAGCTTGGTGCAGATATTAGGGACAGGGGCGGAGCAGTACTTC. The encoded protein is CASSLVQILGTGAEQYF.

V usage is TRBV24-1 and J usage is TRBJ2-7; the match to TRBD2 covers 12 bases. CDR3 size: 15 residues. Germline trimming cut 4 bases from V and 2 bases from J; bases unmatched to any gene: 2. Looked up from germline, CDR1 is KGHDR and CDR2 is SFDVKD. The CDR3 protein is CATSDPSGRAYEQYF. As DNA, the CDR3 is TGTGCCACCAGTGACCCTAGCGGGAGGGCCTACGAGCAGTACTTC.